The 2 T cell receptor beta chains below all came from one sample that was sequenced in a study of spatial heterogeneity in lung cancer. Findings and limits, study-wide: Counts of expanded intratumoral alpha and beta TCRs tracked tumor mutation counts.

TCRdb redid the calling of the 5' RACE reads with MiXCR, one entry per CDR3 protein. The sample carries about 5,900 distinct CDR3 sequences, about 16% recorded once. Time point described: sample taken at primary tumor resection. No antigen is known for these receptors. The specimen comprised lung tumor tissue, sampled at surgery. Every receptor here comes from a male donor with early-stage non-small cell lung cancer.

This clonotype has ten or more counts. With the library built for alpha chains, this beta chain is off target and its frequency is not meaningful. V is TRBV7-8 and J is TRBJ2-3, with TRBD1 as a possible D gene (6 bases). CDR3 length equals 13 residues. The germline CDR1 and CDR2 sequences are SGHVS and FQNEAQ. With 6 bases removed from V and 3 bases from J, the gap between germline ends came to 10 bases. The CDR3 DNA is TGTGCCAGCAGAACCACAGGGACAGATACGCAGTATTTT. It encodes CASRTTGTDTQYF.

This clonotype came up a few times. This beta chain slipped into a library made for alpha chains as a stray read, so its size is not meaningful. The chain combines TRBV10-3 with TRBJ1-6, with 8 bases lining up with TRBD1. The CDR3 runs to 15 residues. Germline V CDR1 and CDR2: ENHRY, SYGVKD. Germline trimming cut 10 bases from V and 4 bases from J; bases unmatched to any gene: 9. The CDR3 reads CASMVDRAYNSPLHF. CDR3 in DNA: TGTGCCAGCATGGTGGACAGGGCGTATAATTCACCCCTCCACTTT.